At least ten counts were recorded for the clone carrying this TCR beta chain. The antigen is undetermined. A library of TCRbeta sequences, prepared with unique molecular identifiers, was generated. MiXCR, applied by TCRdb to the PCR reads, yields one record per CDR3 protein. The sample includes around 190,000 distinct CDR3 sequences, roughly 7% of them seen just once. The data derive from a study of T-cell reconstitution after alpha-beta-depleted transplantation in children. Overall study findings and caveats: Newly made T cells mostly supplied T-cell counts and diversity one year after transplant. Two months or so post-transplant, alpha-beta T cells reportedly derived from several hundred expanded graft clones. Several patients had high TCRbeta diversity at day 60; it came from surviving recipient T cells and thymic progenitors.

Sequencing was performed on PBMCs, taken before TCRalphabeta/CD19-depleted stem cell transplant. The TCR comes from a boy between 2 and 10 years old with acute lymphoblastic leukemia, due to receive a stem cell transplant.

In nucleotides, the CDR3 is TGCAGCGCTGTAATAATGGACACTGAAGCTTTCTTT. This sequence encodes CSAVIMDTEAFF. The chain couples TRBV29-1 to TRBJ1-1; D gene uncertain. The CDR3 length is 12 residues. V was pared by 7 bases and J by 3 bases, with 12 bases between. The germline V gene encodes CDR1 SQVTM and CDR2 ANQGSEA.